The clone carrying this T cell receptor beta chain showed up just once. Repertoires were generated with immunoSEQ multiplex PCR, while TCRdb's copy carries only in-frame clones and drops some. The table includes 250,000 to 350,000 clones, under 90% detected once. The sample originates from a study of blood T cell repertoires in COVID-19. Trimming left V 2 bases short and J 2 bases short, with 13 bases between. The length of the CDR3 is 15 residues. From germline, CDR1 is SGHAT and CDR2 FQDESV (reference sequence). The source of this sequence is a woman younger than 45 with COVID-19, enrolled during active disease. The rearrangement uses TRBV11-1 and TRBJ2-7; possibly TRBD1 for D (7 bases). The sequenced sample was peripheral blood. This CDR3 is CASSLTQGGTYEQYF. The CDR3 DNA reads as TGTGCCAGCAGCTTAACCCAGGGGGGTACCTACGAGCAGTACTTC.